These T cell receptor beta chains were read from a single sample in a study of early stage breast cancer tumors. TCRdb's copy holds only in-frame clones and misses some; the assay was immunoSEQ multiplex PCR. The sample has roughly 30,000 clones; less than 85% are singletons. Sequenced sample: blood. Receptor source: a person in their sixties or seventies with breast cancer. The CDR3 runs from the conserved cysteine through the conserved F or W. The D gene is left open where the match is weak. Size is stated for part of the rows, as once, few or many counts, or as a class when the clone is expanded.

clone size: .; J gene: TRBJ2-5; D gene: TRBD1; V gene: TRBV4-1; CDR3 DNA: TGCGCCAGCAGCCAAGAGGGGACAGGGCCCCACGGGGAGACCCAGTACTTC; CDR3 protein: CASSQEGTGPHGETQYF
clone size: few; J gene: TRBJ2-1; D gene: .; V gene: TRBV7-6; CDR3 DNA: TGTGCCAGCAGCTTGAGCCGGTCCGGTGAGCAGTTCTTC; CDR3 protein: CASSLSRSGEQFF
clone size: once; J gene: TRBJ2-7; D gene: TRBD1; V gene: TRBV7-2; CDR3 DNA: TGTGCCAGCAGCACCGGACAGGCCTCCTACGAGCAGTACTTC; CDR3 protein: CASSTGQASYEQYF
clone size: .; J gene: TRBJ1-5; D gene: TRBD1; V gene: TRBV5-6; CDR3 DNA: TGTGCCAGCAGCTTCCAGGGGGCAAGCAATCAGCCCCAGCATTTT; CDR3 protein: CASSFQGASNQPQHF
clone size: once; J gene: TRBJ2-7; D gene: TRBD2; V gene: TRBV7-2; CDR3 DNA: TGTGCCAGCAGCTTCGGACTAGCGGGAAAATACGAGCAGTACTTC; CDR3 protein: CASSFGLAGKYEQYF
clone size: .; J gene: TRBJ2-7; D gene: TRBD1; V gene: TRBV6-5; CDR3 DNA: TGTGCCAGCAGCCGGGACAGGGTTGTAGACGAGCAGTACTTC; CDR3 protein: CASSRDRVVDEQYF
clone size: .; J gene: TRBJ2-4; D gene: .; V gene: TRBV28; CDR3 DNA: TGTGCCAGCAGTTTCAGCGGAGTTGGCAAAAACATTCAGTACTTC; CDR3 protein: CASSFSGVGKNIQYF
clone size: .; J gene: TRBJ2-3; D gene: .; V gene: TRBV18; CDR3 DNA: TGTGCCAGCTCCCTGGGGGCTAGCACAGATACGCAGTATTTT; CDR3 protein: CASSLGASTDTQYF
clone size: .; J gene: TRBJ1-5; D gene: .; V gene: TRBV7-9; CDR3 DNA: TGTGCCAGCAGTCGACAGGCGAATCAGCCCCAGCATTTT; CDR3 protein: CASSRQANQPQHF
clone size: .; J gene: TRBJ2-2; D gene: TRBD2; V gene: TRBV7-3; CDR3 DNA: TGTGCCAGCAGCCAAACTAGCGGATACACCGGGGAGCTGTTTTTT; CDR3 protein: CASSQTSGYTGELFF
clone size: .; J gene: TRBJ1-1; D gene: .; V gene: TRBV7-6; CDR3 DNA: TGTGCCAGCAGCTTAAACGGGAACCCTATGAACACTGAAGCTTTCTTT; CDR3 protein: CASSLNGNPMNTEAFF
clone size: .; J gene: TRBJ2-7; D gene: TRBD1; V gene: TRBV4-3; CDR3 DNA: TGCGCCAGCAGCCAAGGGGTAGGGGGCGCATCAGAGCAGTACTTC; CDR3 protein: CASSQGVGGASEQYF
clone size: .; J gene: TRBJ1-2; D gene: TRBD1; V gene: TRBV5-1; CDR3 DNA: TGCGCCAGCAGCTTGGTACAGGGGGCTAACTATGGCTACACCTTC; CDR3 protein: CASSLVQGANYGYTF
clone size: .; J gene: TRBJ2-3; D gene: .; V gene: TRBV29-1; CDR3 DNA: TGCAGCGTTGGCGGGACAGATACGCAGTATTTT; CDR3 protein: CSVGGTDTQYF
clone size: .; J gene: TRBJ2-7; D gene: TRBD1; V gene: TRBV7-2; CDR3 DNA: TGTGCCAGCAGCTTTCAGGACAGGGGGAGCTCCTACGAGCAGTACTTC; CDR3 protein: CASSFQDRGSSYEQYF
clone size: few; J gene: TRBJ2-7; D gene: .; V gene: TRBV6-5; CDR3 DNA: TGTGCCACCCGTGGGGGACCTTGGGGAGGCGAGCAGTACTTC; CDR3 protein: CATRGGPWGGEQYF
clone size: .; J gene: TRBJ2-7; D gene: TRBD2; V gene: TRBV9; CDR3 DNA: TGTGCCAGCAGCGTAGAGGGACTAGTGGGGGAGCAGTACTTC; CDR3 protein: CASSVEGLVGEQYF
clone size: few; J gene: TRBJ1-4; D gene: .; V gene: TRBV18; CDR3 DNA: TGTGCCAGCTCACCACCAGGACCCTCAGGGAAACTGTTTTTT; CDR3 protein: CASSPPGPSGKLFF
clone size: .; J gene: TRBJ2-7; D gene: TRBD1; V gene: TRBV27; CDR3 DNA: TGTGCCAGCAGTTGGGACAGAGCCTACGAGCAGTACTTC; CDR3 protein: CASSWDRAYEQYF
clone size: .; J gene: TRBJ2-1; D gene: TRBD2; V gene: TRBV27; CDR3 DNA: TGTGCCAGCAGTTTAATGGCTAGCGGGAGTACCTACAATGAGCAGTTCTTC; CDR3 protein: CASSLMASGSTYNEQFF
clone size: once; J gene: TRBJ2-1; D gene: TRBD2; V gene: TRBV29-1; CDR3 DNA: TGCAGCGTTGAACACCCGACTAGCGGCACCTACAATGAGCAGTTCTTC; CDR3 protein: CSVEHPTSGTYNEQFF
clone size: once; J gene: TRBJ1-2; D gene: .; V gene: TRBV6-1; CDR3 DNA: TGTGCCAGCAGTGGGGGGGGGAATCTGGTGTTATTGTCGGGCTACACCTTC; CDR3 protein: CASSGGGNLVLLSGYTF
clone size: .; J gene: TRBJ1-2; D gene: .; V gene: TRBV18; CDR3 DNA: TGTGCCAGCTCACCAAACACAGGGAACTATGGCTACACCTTC; CDR3 protein: CASSPNTGNYGYTF
clone size: few; J gene: TRBJ1-2; D gene: .; V gene: TRBV6-5; CDR3 DNA: TGTGCCAGCAGCAACGCCGGGTCCCCCTCGGGCTACACCTTC; CDR3 protein: CASSNAGSPSGYTF
clone size: .; J gene: TRBJ1-1; D gene: .; V gene: TRBV6-6; CDR3 DNA: TGTGCCAGCAATGACCCCGCGGAAGGGAACACTGAAGCTTTCTTT; CDR3 protein: CASNDPAEGNTEAFF
clone size: .; J gene: TRBJ1-1; D gene: .; V gene: TRBV11-3; CDR3 DNA: TGTGCCAGCAGCTTAGATCAAGGAGGGAGCAACCGGAACACTGAAGCTTTCTTT; CDR3 protein: CASSLDQGGSNRNTEAFF
clone size: .; J gene: TRBJ1-1; D gene: .; V gene: TRBV14; CDR3 DNA: TGTGCCAGCAGCCACCTCAGAGGTCCGACGAACACTGAAGCTTTCTTT; CDR3 protein: CASSHLRGPTNTEAFF
clone size: once; J gene: TRBJ2-7; D gene: TRBD1; V gene: TRBV5-1; CDR3 DNA: TGCGCCAGCAGCTTTCCCACAGGGGGCGGCGAGCAGTACTTC; CDR3 protein: CASSFPTGGGEQYF
clone size: .; J gene: TRBJ1-2; D gene: .; V gene: TRBV6-6; CDR3 DNA: TGTGCCAGCAGTTACCCAACAGAGCCGGAGGACACCTTC; CDR3 protein: CASSYPTEPEDTF
clone size: once; J gene: TRBJ2-7; D gene: .; V gene: TRBV5-1; CDR3 DNA: TGCGCCAGCAGCTTGACGGTAAGCTCCTACGAGCAGTACTTC; CDR3 protein: CASSLTVSSYEQYF
clone size: .; J gene: TRBJ1-4; D gene: .; V gene: TRBV11-2; CDR3 DNA: TGTGCCAGCAGCCTAAGGGGACTACCTAATGAAAAACTGTTTTTT; CDR3 protein: CASSLRGLPNEKLFF
clone size: .; J gene: TRBJ1-3; D gene: .; V gene: TRBV7-9; CDR3 DNA: TGTGCCAGCAGCTCCGAGCCGCTTTCCTCTGGAAACACCATATATTTT; CDR3 protein: CASSSEPLSSGNTIYF
clone size: few; J gene: TRBJ1-5; D gene: .; V gene: TRBV6-5; CDR3 DNA: TGTGCCAGCAGCTCTGTGGCAGGGTCGGGCCAGCCCCAGCATTTT; CDR3 protein: CASSSVAGSGQPQHF
clone size: .; J gene: TRBJ1-4; D gene: .; V gene: TRBV28; CDR3 DNA: TGTGCCAGCAGTCCTCCAGATGCAACTAATGAAAAACTGTTTTTT; CDR3 protein: CASSPPDATNEKLFF
clone size: .; J gene: TRBJ2-1; D gene: TRBD2; V gene: TRBV5-5; CDR3 DNA: TGTGCCAGCAGCTTCAGGCCTAGCGGGGAGAATGAGCAGTTCTTC; CDR3 protein: CASSFRPSGENEQFF
clone size: .; J gene: TRBJ2-3; D gene: .; V gene: TRBV9; CDR3 DNA: TGTGCCAGCAGCGTGGATAGCGACACAGATACGCAGTATTTT; CDR3 protein: CASSVDSDTDTQYF
clone size: .; J gene: TRBJ1-1; D gene: TRBD1; V gene: TRBV18; CDR3 DNA: TGTGCCAGCTCACCCCAGACAGGGGAGACTGAAGCTTTCTTT; CDR3 protein: CASSPQTGETEAFF